This TCR beta chain stems from a study of identical twins. Study results and caveats: There was an excess of low generation probability in the out-of-frame alpha sequences that twins shared.

One entry per CDR3 protein, called by TCRdb with MiXCR from the 5' RACE reads. The repertoire holds 700,000 or so distinct CDR3 sequences, with 20% to 25% as singletons. From germline, CDR1 is LGHNA and CDR2 YSLEER. The CDR3 runs 19 residues. V was shortened by 1 base and J by 2 bases, with 23 bases between the two germline ends. With regard to this clonotype: Its antigen is currently unknown.

This same sample was also taken into another study, of T cells expressing NK-cell markers. That work contributes: Topping the CD3+CD56-NKG2C+ fraction as well were these clonotypes, in a handful of donors.

The V and J genes are TRBV4-3 and TRBJ2-5; either TRBD1 or TRBD2 may supply D (6 bases each). The specimen was PBMCs. The receptor's source is a woman aged 18-29 years in good health. The DNA for the CDR3 is TGCGCCAGCAGCCAAGTTATAACGCTAGCGCCCCAGGGGCAAGAGACCCAGTACTTC. It specifies CASSQVITLAPQGQETQYF.